The next 20 T cell receptor beta chains were all read from a single sample in a study of post-analysis software for immune sequencing data. Study results and caveats: In patients, five TRBV segments were more frequent than in controls, with TRBV5-6, TRBV5-1 and TRBV20-1 among them.

cDNA libraries of TCR beta carried unique molecular identifiers. MiXCR was run by TCRdb on the PCR reads, yielding one entry per CDR3 protein. The sample has about 430,000 distinct CDR3 sequences, 39% seen once; the top ten hold roughly 8.2%. The antigens these receptors bind are not known. Sequencing was done on a sample of blood. The source of these receptors is a girl aged 2-10 years with multiple sclerosis.

This sequence joins TRBV5-1 and TRBJ2-5; D is unresolved. V shed 0 bases and J shed 11 bases, with 14 bases lying between them. The CDR3 extends over 13 amino acids. From germline, CDR1 is SGHRS and CDR2 YFSETQ. The CDR3 sequence is CASSLERAYGQYF. The DNA of the CDR3 is TGCGCCAGCAGCTTGGAAAGGGCCTACGGGCAGTACTTC.

The rearrangement uses TRBV20-1 and TRBJ1-2; D uncertain. Germline values: CDR1 DFQATT, CDR2 SNEGSKA (reference sequence). V was clipped by 1 base and J by 0 bases, with 12 bases between them. The CDR3 length is 15 residues. The CDR3 sequence: CSARVMASTNYGYTF. Here the CDR3 DNA reads TGCAGTGCTAGAGTTATGGCCAGTACTAACTATGGCTACACCTTC.

The rearrangement uses TRBV3-1 and TRBJ1-5, with no clear D. CDR1 is LGHDT and CDR2 is YNNKEL in the germline V gene (reference sequence). Deletions cut 3 bases from V and 4 bases from J, with 10 bases between. The CDR3 has 14 amino acids. CDR3 sequence reads: CASSHSASNQPQHF. CDR3 in DNA: TGTGCCAGCAGCCACTCGGCTTCTAATCAGCCCCAGCATTTT.

The chain combines TRBV20-1 with TRBJ1-6; 9 bases fit TRBD1. Germline V gene sequence: CDR1 DFQATT, CDR2 SNEGSKA (reference sequence). The CDR3 length is 11 residues. V shed 3 bases, J shed 16 bases, and the junction held 4 bases outside the gene matches. The CDR3: CSASYRGPLHF. DNA of the CDR3: TGCAGTGCTAGCTACAGGGGGCCGCTCCACTTT.

This chain joins TRBV2 and TRBJ1-6; D not resolved. Per germline, CDR1 SNHLY and CDR2 FYNNEI. The CDR3 is 16 amino acids. V was cut by 0 bases and J by 10 bases, with 16 bases left in between. The CDR3 here is CASSEALGVFGSPLHF. As DNA, the CDR3 is TGTGCCAGCAGTGAAGCGCTTGGGGTGTTTGGATCACCCCTCCACTTT.

V and J are TRBV2 and TRBJ1-5; D gene uncertain. V lost 1 base, J lost 2 bases, and 9 bases lay in between. This CDR3 is 15 amino acids long. Germline CDR1 is SNHLY and CDR2 is FYNNEI. The CDR3 loop is CASSEGWNRNQPQHF. In nucleotides, the CDR3 is TGTGCCAGCAGTGAAGGGTGGAATCGCAATCAGCCCCAGCATTTT. The full variable domain, rest sourced from reference TRBV2 and TRBJ1-5, is EPEVTQTPSHQVTQMGQEVILRCVPISNHLYFYWYRQILGQKVEFLVSFYNNEISEKSEIFDDQFSVERPDGSNFTLKIRSTKLEDSAMYFCASSEGWNRNQPQHFGDGTRLSIL.

This clonotype appeared a few times. The chain links TRBV7-9 to TRBJ2-7; D gene ambiguous. Trimming left V 5 bases short and J 6 bases short, with 11 bases between. The CDR3 covers 12 residues. From germline, CDR1 is SEHNR and CDR2 FQNEAQ (reference sequence). The CDR3 DNA reads TGTGCCAGCAGCAGTCGGACGGGCGAGCAGTACTTC. Its protein product is CASSSRTGEQYF. The variable domain in full, with the rest retrieved from reference TRBV7-9 and TRBJ2-7, is DTGVSQNPRHKITKRGQNVTFRCDPISEHNRLYWYRQTLGQGPEFLTYFQNEAQLEKSRLLSDRFSAERPKGSFSTLEIQRTEQGDSAMYLCASSSRTGEQYFGPGTRLTVT.

The chain carries TRBV20-1 and TRBJ1-4, with D unresolved. V dropped 1 base and J dropped 0 bases, with 12 bases sitting between them. This CDR3 is built from 16 residues. The germline V gene encodes CDR1 DFQATT and CDR2 SNEGSKA (reference sequence). CDR3 DNA: TGCAGTGCTAGAGTTGATACCAGTGCAACTAATGAAAAACTGTTTTTT. Encoded protein: CSARVDTSATNEKLFF.

The J gene is TRBJ1-2, the V gene TRBV29-1; 7 nucleotides agree with TRBD1. The CDR3 is 13 residues long. The germline V gene has CDR1 SQVTM and CDR2 ANQGSEA. V lost 6 bases, J lost 4 bases, and 8 bases stayed unmatched. DNA of the CDR3: TGCAGCGTGGGACAGATCTTTGGCTATGGCTACACCTTC. It translates to CSVGQIFGYGYTF.

A few counts support this clonotype. This chain connects TRBV10-3 to TRBJ2-3, with 8 bases lining up with TRBD1. The length of the CDR3 is 13 residues. Trimming took 10 bases from V and 2 from J; bases not matched to a gene: 5. Looked up from germline, CDR1 is ENHRY and CDR2 is SYGVKD. In DNA, the CDR3 is TGTGCCAGTGGACAGGGAGTCACAGATACGCAGTATTTT. As protein: CASGQGVTDTQYF.

The CDR3 is CASSQGTGRTGELFF. The CDR3 coding sequence is TGTGCCAGCAGCCAGGGGACAGGGCGGACCGGGGAGCTGTTTTTT. The V gene is TRBV11-2, the J gene TRBJ2-2, with 9 nucleotides matching TRBD1. The V gene's germline CDR1 is SGHAT and CDR2 FQNNGV. V lost 5 bases, J lost 5 bases, and 6 bases stayed unmatched. The CDR3 is made up of 15 amino acids. The complete variable domain, with remaining parts taken from reference TRBV11-2 and TRBJ2-2, reads EAGVAQSPRYKIIEKRQSVAFWCNPISGHATLYWYQQILGQGPKLLIQFQNNGVVDDSQLPKDRFSAERLKGVDSTLKIQPAKLEDSAVYLCASSQGTGRTGELFFGEGSRLTVL.

In regard to this clonotype: Given a much more abundant clone one base away, this may be a read error. The chain combines TRBV18 with TRBJ2-7, with 11 bases identical to TRBD2. From germline, CDR1 is KGHSH and CDR2 LQKENI. This CDR3 spans 14 amino acids. CDR3 sequence reads: CASSLAGGGYEQDF. In DNA, the CDR3 is TGTGCCAGCTCACTAGCGGGAGGGGGCTACGAGCAGGACTTC.

For the CDR3, the DNA is TGTGCCAGCAGTATTCAAGACTCCTACGAGCAGTACTTC. Amino acids: CASSIQDSYEQYF. The chain employs TRBV7-2 and TRBJ2-7; D uncertain. CDR3 length: 13 residues. V was shortened by 6 bases and J by 0 bases, with 9 bases between the two germline ends. Germline V gives CDR1 SGHTA, CDR2 FQGNSA.

This clonotype came up a few times. V gene TRBV5-5 combines with J gene TRBJ2-7; D is ambiguous. CDR1 and CDR2 (germline): SGHKS, YYEKEE (reference sequence). V was shortened by 0 bases and J by 0 bases, with 10 bases between the two germline ends. The CDR3 loop spans 15 amino acids. The CDR3 DNA follows: TGTGCCAGCAGCTTGGACATCGTGAGCTCCTACGAGCAGTACTTC. Its protein is CASSLDIVSSYEQYF.

The chain employs TRBV28 and TRBJ2-3; 8 nucleotides match TRBD1. The CDR3 totals 15 residues. With V trimmed by 6 bases and J by 2 bases, 7 bases remained unmatched. The germline V gene encodes CDR1 MDHEN and CDR2 SYDVKM. The CDR3 DNA follows: TGTGCCAGCAGGTCGGACAGGGAATACACAGATACGCAGTATTTT. Residues: CASRSDREYTDTQYF.

V is TRBV5-1 and J is TRBJ2-7, with TRBD2 identical over 9 bases. CDR1 and CDR2 from the germline V gene are SGHRS and YFSETQ. The CDR3 has 16 amino acids. V dropped 2 bases and J dropped 2; count of bases not matched to a gene: 8. Here the CDR3 DNA reads TGCGCCAGCAGCTTACGGGCTAGCGGGGCTCCCTACGAGCAGTACTTC. Protein: CASSLRASGAPYEQYF.

The chain carries TRBV5-6 and TRBJ1-2; TRBD1 aligns across 10 bases. The CDR3 loop spans 14 amino acids. Germline CDR1 SGHDT, CDR2 YYEEEE. The J segment lost 4 bases and the V segment lost 4 bases, leaving 4 bases of the junction unmatched. CDR3 bases: TGTGCCAGCAGCACTAGACAGGGGGCCTATGGCTACACCTTC. Amino acid sequence: CASSTRQGAYGYTF.

The sample holds a few counts of this clonotype. The CDR3 DNA reads TGCGCCAGCAGCTTGGAGACGAACACTGAAGCTTTCTTT. Translation: CASSLETNTEAFF. V gene TRBV5-1 combines with J gene TRBJ1-1, with D hard to call. Germline CDR1 reads SGHRS; CDR2 reads YFSETQ. The CDR3 spans 13 residues. Between the trimmed V and J ends, which lost 0 bases and 1 base, there was a span of 4 bases.

The rearrangement links TRBV28 to TRBJ1-2; 8 positions match TRBD1. The junction had 6 bases not matched to a gene; V was cut back by 1 base and J by 5 bases. The length of the CDR3 is 15 residues. Germline V CDR1 and CDR2: MDHEN, SYDVKM. DNA of the CDR3: TGTGCCAGCAGTTTATCGGACAGGGTTGAGTATGGCTACACCTTC. Translation: CASSLSDRVEYGYTF.

The gene calls are TRBV7-9 and TRBJ2-7, with TRBD1 identical over 10 bases. This CDR3 has 16 residues. Germline-derived CDR1 and CDR2 are SEHNR and FQNEAQ (reference sequence). Germline trimming cut 4 bases from V and 3 bases from J; bases unmatched to any gene: 9. The CDR3 loop is CASSSYGTGVNYEQYF. CDR3 DNA sequence: TGTGCCAGCAGCTCCTACGGGACAGGGGTTAACTACGAGCAGTACTTC.